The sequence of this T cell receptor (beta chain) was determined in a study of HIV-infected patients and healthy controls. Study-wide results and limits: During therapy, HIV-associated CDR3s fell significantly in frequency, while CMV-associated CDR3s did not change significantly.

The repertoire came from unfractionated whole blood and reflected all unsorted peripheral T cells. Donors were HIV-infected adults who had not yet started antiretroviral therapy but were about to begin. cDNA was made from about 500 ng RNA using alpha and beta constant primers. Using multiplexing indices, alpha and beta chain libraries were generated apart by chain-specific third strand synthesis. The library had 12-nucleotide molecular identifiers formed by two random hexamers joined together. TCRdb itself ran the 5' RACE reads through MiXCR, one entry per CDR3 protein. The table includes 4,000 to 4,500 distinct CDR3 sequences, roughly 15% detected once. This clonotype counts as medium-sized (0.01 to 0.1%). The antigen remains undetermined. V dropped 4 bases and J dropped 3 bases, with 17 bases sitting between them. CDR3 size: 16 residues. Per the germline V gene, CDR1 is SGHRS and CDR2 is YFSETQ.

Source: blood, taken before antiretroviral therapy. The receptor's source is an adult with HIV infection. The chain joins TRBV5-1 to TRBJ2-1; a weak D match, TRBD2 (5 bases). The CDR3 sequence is CASSPEDAAGYNEQFF. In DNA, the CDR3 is TGCGCCAGCAGCCCGGAGGACGCGGCAGGCTACAATGAGCAGTTCTTC. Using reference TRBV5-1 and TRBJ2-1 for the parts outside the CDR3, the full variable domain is KAGVTQTPRYLIKTRGQQVTLSCSPISGHRSVSWYQQTPGQGLQFLFEYFSETQRNKGNFPGRFSGRQFSNSRSEMNVSTLELGDSALYLCASSPEDAAGYNEQFFGPGTRLTVL.